The clone carrying this TCR beta chain is medium-sized (0.01 to 0.1%) within its sample. CDR1 SGHRS and CDR2 YFSETQ come from the germline V gene. CDR3 length: 20 amino acids. Trimming took off 7 bases at V and 8 bases at J, with 36 bases between the two ends. This specimen belongs to a study of T cells after yellow fever vaccination. Study conclusions and caveats: Researchers report a weaker secondary response that nonetheless peaked faster, day 5 versus 15.

TCRdb independently ran MiXCR on the 5' RACE reads; one entry per CDR3 protein. The sample includes approximately 27,000 distinct CDR3 sequences, approximately 5% of them seen just once. This chain connects TRBV5-1 to TRBJ1-4, with TRBD1 as a possible D gene (5 bases). The material sequenced was PBMCs, either bulk or a sorted T-cell subset (CD4+, CD8+, memory, or dextramer-sorted; not recorded which), taken 15 days after the yellow fever booster vaccination. This clonotype was sampled from a man aged 30-40 years who received the YFV17D yellow fever vaccine. The CDR3 protein is CASFPHPDTSSRAFKEKLFF. DNA for the CDR3: TGCGCCAGCTTCCCCCACCCGGACACCTCGTCCCGGGCGTTTAAAGAAAAACTGTTTTTT.